This entry concerns a single T cell receptor (beta chain). Its binding antigen is unknown. Base qualities were left out, and no much larger clone turns up one base away. TCRdb names Illumina HiSeq 1500 as the instrument used. TCRdb reanalyzed the raw reads on its own, using fastp at Q25 for trimming and MiXCR for clone calling, and kept in-frame beta chains. Rows merge per CDR3 protein into single entries with the most common DNA and genes. In all, the sample holds 200,000 to 300,000 distinct CDR3 sequences, and roughly 9.1% of those were seen once. In total, the top ten clones hold roughly 15% of the sample. The sample originates from a study of T cell repertoires in cytomegalovirus infection (dated by TCRdb to between 2019 and 2020). About the investigation overall: Donor HLA type was relevant to the analysis, as public TCR beta signatures indicated carriage of CMV infection together with the matching HLA type. General findings and caveats noted by the study authors: In both this cohort and an independent cohort of 352 donors, the cumulative frequency of public TCR beta family members distinguished carriers of CMV infection plus the relevant HLA type. The ex vivo response was dominated by HLA-C-restricted CMV-specific TCR beta clonotypes, which also provided the single most frequent clonotype in two of eight donors.

CDR1 SQVTM and CDR2 ANQGSEA were looked up in the germline V gene. The CDR3, cysteine through phenylalanine, is 13 amino acids long. Only the CDR3 DNA stays, 39 bases, in frame from base 1. Unmatched junction bases come to 7, with V trimmed by 4 bases and J by 5 bases. This receptor was identified in a human donor in good health (CMV status not recorded). Some clones in this sample may be carry-over from other donors' samples. The chain couples TRBV29-1 to TRBJ2-7; 8 central bases correspond to TRBD1. Sequencing was done on a sample of PBMCs. The nucleotide sequence is given as TGCAGCGTTGTAAGTGCAGGGGGCAACGAGCAGTACTTC. Protein translation: CSVVSAGGNEQYF.